This T cell receptor beta chain was found in a study of human T cells and chemical hapten exposure. Findings and limits, study-wide: With DPC sensitization, TCRs exceeding 1 in 1000 frequency showed no change.

This clonotype was seen once. What it recognizes is unknown. Individual cDNA molecules in this library carried unique molecular identifiers. MiXCR was run by TCRdb on the RACE reads, yielding one entry per CDR3 protein. The sample holds some 80,000 distinct CDR3 sequences, roughly 10% seen once. Germline loops: CDR1 MNHEY, CDR2 SMNVEV (reference sequence). The CDR3 totals 10 residues. The germline V and J ends were trimmed by 8 bases and 4 bases, with 4 bases remaining between them. As to time point: patch test 2, 6 weeks after DPC sensitization. Treatment here: therapeutic diphenylcyclopropenone sensitization with weekly scalp DPC. Blood collection took place prior to placing each patch test.

This sample comprised whole blood, obtained in connection with sensitization to the hapten diphenylcyclopropenone (DPC). This receptor was taken from a man younger than 30 with alopecia areata. Some clones in this sample may be carry-over from other donors' samples. The chain combines TRBV27 with TRBJ2-3; D unclear. The CDR3 nucleotides are TGTGCCAGCCTCCCAGATACGCAGTATTTT. It is translated as CASLPDTQYF.